The rows below give T cell receptor beta chains drawn from one sample of a study of T-cell memory formation after mild COVID-19. Using its own MiXCR run on the 5' RACE reads, TCRdb lists one record per CDR3 protein. The sample contains approximately 350,000 distinct CDR3 sequences, approximately 15% of which appear only once. The material sequenced was PBMCs or a T cell subset sorted from them (not recorded which). The receptors come from a man between 18 and 35 years old who had mild COVID-19 (a few samples of this study predate the infection). Cell type and time point are not known. The CDR3 runs from the conserved cysteine through the conserved F or W. Each record gives: J gene, V gene, CDR3 length, CDR3 protein.

j_call: TRBJ2-2
v_call: TRBV7-9
cdr3_length: 16
cdr3_aa: CASSQDQSRGTGELFF

j_call: TRBJ1-4
v_call: TRBV5-5
cdr3_length: 15
cdr3_aa: CASSPTSGLYEKLFF

j_call: TRBJ1-1
v_call: TRBV12-3/TRBV12-4
cdr3_length: 13
cdr3_aa: CASIVGMNTEAFF

j_call: TRBJ2-3
v_call: TRBV7-6
cdr3_length: 13
cdr3_aa: CASSSILSDTQYF

j_call: TRBJ1-3
v_call: TRBV6-1
cdr3_length: 13
cdr3_aa: CASTVSSGNTIYF

j_call: TRBJ2-4
v_call: TRBV7-6
cdr3_length: 15
cdr3_aa: CASSLAWGLGDIQYF

j_call: TRBJ2-7
v_call: TRBV4-3
cdr3_length: 13
cdr3_aa: CASSQALSGEQYF

j_call: TRBJ1-1
v_call: TRBV7-9
cdr3_length: 14
cdr3_aa: CASSFEGKNTEAFF

j_call: TRBJ2-2
v_call: TRBV5-1
cdr3_length: 15
cdr3_aa: CASSLSTGDPGELFF

j_call: TRBJ2-5
v_call: TRBV27
cdr3_length: 15
cdr3_aa: CASSPPRGRGETQYF

j_call: TRBJ2-7
v_call: TRBV6-5
cdr3_length: 14
cdr3_aa: CASSYSTALYEQYF

j_call: TRBJ2-5
v_call: TRBV7-2
cdr3_length: 14
cdr3_aa: CASSSPRGEGTQYF

j_call: TRBJ2-7
v_call: TRBV6-6
cdr3_length: 16
cdr3_aa: CASSYSSSSGAYEQYF

j_call: TRBJ2-3
v_call: TRBV2
cdr3_length: 16
cdr3_aa: CASSPSGSPPTDTQYF

j_call: TRBJ1-6
v_call: TRBV7-2
cdr3_length: 15
cdr3_aa: CASSLERGGGSPLHF

j_call: TRBJ2-2
v_call: TRBV5-1
cdr3_length: 16
cdr3_aa: CASSFRDSRNTGELFF

j_call: TRBJ2-1
v_call: TRBV4-3
cdr3_length: 15
cdr3_aa: CASSQVYRGRNEQFF

j_call: TRBJ2-5
v_call: TRBV9
cdr3_length: 14
cdr3_aa: CDSSVSGGGKTQYF

j_call: TRBJ1-2
v_call: TRBV20-1
cdr3_length: 15
cdr3_aa: CSATTPGQHNYGYTF

j_call: TRBJ2-2
v_call: TRBV9
cdr3_length: 15
cdr3_aa: CASSVDRISTGELFF